The 26 T cell receptor beta chains reported below all come from one sample, sequenced in a study of shared clonotypes between healthy human individuals. This table comes from immunoSEQ multiplex PCR, and its TCRdb copy is limited to in-frame clones, with some not included. This table has some 1 million clones, approximately 68% appearing once. Sequenced sample: memory CD4+ T cells sorted from blood. Documented subset: CD45RA-negative fraction. The receptors were gathered from a man younger than 35 in good health.

The genes are TRBV5-4 and TRBJ1-4, with TRBD1 as a possible D gene (5 bases). The CDR3 loop spans 14 amino acids. The germline V gene has CDR1 SGHNT and CDR2 YYREEE (reference sequence). Trimming shortened V by 1 base and J by 7 bases, and 11 bases separated the two germline ends. In DNA form, the CDR3 reads TGTGCCAGCAGCTTGAGCCAGGGTAGTGAAAAACTGTTTTTT. Amino acid sequence: CASSLSQGSEKLFF. Using reference TRBV5-4 and TRBJ1-4 for the parts outside the CDR3, the full variable domain is ETGVTQSPTHLIKTRGQQVTLRCSSQSGHNTVSWYQQALGQGPQFIFQYYREEENGRGNFPPRFSGLQFPNYSSELNVNALELDDSALYLCASSLSQGSEKLFFGSGTQLSVL.

The rearrangement joins TRBV5-1 to TRBJ2-2, with no clear D. V was trimmed by 1 base and J by 2 bases, leaving 9 bases between them. CDR1 and CDR2 (germline): SGHRS, YFSETQ. CDR3 length equals 15 residues. CDR3: CASSLRAGNTGELFF. The CDR3 nucleotides read TGCGCCAGCAGCTTGCGGGCAGGCAACACCGGGGAGCTGTTTTTT. The full variable domain, its missing parts supplied by reference TRBV5-1 and TRBJ2-2, is KAGVTQTPRYLIKTRGQQVTLSCSPISGHRSVSWYQQTPGQGLQFLFEYFSETQRNKGNFPGRFSGRQFSNSRSEMNVSTLELGDSALYLCASSLRAGNTGELFFGEGSRLTVL.

The chain uses TRBV29-1 and TRBJ2-2, with 13 positions matching TRBD2. V gave up 2 bases and J gave up 15 bases; unmatched junction bases: 6. Germline V lookup: CDR1 SQVTM, CDR2 ANQGSEA. CDR3 size: 13 residues. CDR3 DNA sequence: TGCAGCGTTGAATTGGGACTAGCGGGGAGGATGTTTTTT. As protein: CSVELGLAGRMFF.

The V call is TRBV5-6, the J call TRBJ1-5, with TRBD1 as a possible D gene (6 bases). The CDR3 totals 16 residues. Trimming shortened V by 4 bases and J by 2 bases, and 16 bases separated the two germline ends. CDR1 and CDR2 (germline): SGHDT, YYEEEE. CDR3 DNA: TGTGCCAGCAGCCCGGGGGGGCGCATGGGCAATCAGCCCCAGCATTTT. It specifies CASSPGGRMGNQPQHF. Full variable domain (remainder filled in from reference TRBV5-6 and TRBJ1-5): DAGVTQSPTHLIKTRGQQVTLRCSPKSGHDTVSWYQQALGQGPQFIFQYYEEEERQRGNFPDRFSGHQFPNYSSELNVNALLLGDSALYLCASSPGGRMGNQPQHFGDGTRLSIL.

The chain employs TRBV7-2 and TRBJ2-5, with 8 bases aligning to TRBD2. CDR3 length equals 15 residues. V trimming: 5 bases; J trimming: 0 bases; junction bases outside the gene matches: 5. Looked up from germline, CDR1 is SGHTA and CDR2 is FQGNSA. The CDR3 spells CASSLQTSDQETQYF. The CDR3 nucleotides are TGTGCCAGCAGCCTCCAGACTAGCGACCAAGAGACCCAGTACTTC.

This clone was counted between two and nine times. V usage is TRBV7-6 and J usage is TRBJ2-1; 7 positions match TRBD2. This CDR3 is 15 amino acids long. With 1 base clipped from V and 2 bases from J, the junction kept 2 bases outside the gene matches. The germline CDR1 and CDR2 sequences are SGHVS and FNYEAQ. CDR3: CASSLVAGAYNEQFF. The CDR3 DNA reads TGTGCCAGCAGCTTAGTGGCGGGGGCCTACAATGAGCAGTTCTTC.

The chain couples TRBV6-5 to TRBJ1-2; TRBD1 is a possible D gene (5 bases). The CDR3 has 15 amino acids. V was trimmed by 6 bases and J by 2 bases, leaving 16 bases between them. Germline assignment: CDR1 MNHEY and CDR2 SVGAGI. The CDR3 reads CASSPVGTVNYGYTF. The CDR3 coding sequence is TGTGCCAGCAGCCCCGTGGGGACCGTCAACTATGGCTACACCTTC.

The rearrangement links TRBV9 to TRBJ2-3; 8 bases match TRBD2. The CDR3 is made up of 16 amino acids. V was clipped by 0 bases and J by 2 bases; unmatched bases: 5. Germline-derived CDR1 and CDR2 are SGDLS and YYNGEE. This chain's CDR3 is CASSVALAASTDTQYF. The CDR3 DNA sequence: TGTGCCAGCAGCGTAGCACTAGCGGCCTCCACAGATACGCAGTATTTT.

The chain joins TRBV29-1 to TRBJ1-1; 8 nucleotides align to TRBD1. Trimming cost V 2 bases and J 4 bases; bases outside gene matches: 9. The CDR3 has 15 amino acids. Germline V gene sequence: CDR1 SQVTM, CDR2 ANQGSEA. The CDR3 DNA is TGCAGCGTTGAAAGGACAGGGAGCTTTCGCACTGAAGCTTTCTTT. This encodes CSVERTGSFRTEAFF.

J is TRBJ1-4 and V is TRBV5-4; 7 bases are shared with TRBD1. Unmatched junction bases numbered 8, after V lost 4 bases and J lost 5 bases. Germline V gives CDR1 SGHNT, CDR2 YYREEE (reference sequence). The CDR3 covers 15 residues. The CDR3 spells CASSRTQTGNEKLFF. DNA of the CDR3: TGTGCCAGCAGCCGCACCCAGACAGGGAATGAAAAACTGTTTTTT.

This clone was seen once. The V gene is TRBV4-3, the J gene TRBJ2-7; a weak D match, TRBD2 (5 bases). The CDR3 loop spans 14 amino acids. Deletions cut 4 bases from V and 0 bases from J, with 10 bases between. The germline V gene has CDR1 LGHNA and CDR2 YSLEER. In DNA, the CDR3 is TGCGCCAGCAGCCGCGGGTCCTCCTCCTACGAGCAGTACTTC. Translating gives CASSRGSSSYEQYF.

The DNA of the CDR3 is TGTGCCAGCAGTATAGCGGACGCCTCCTACGAGCAGTACTTC. Its translation is CASSIADASYEQYF. The chain joins TRBV6-5 to TRBJ2-7, with D possibly matching TRBD2 (6 bases). V was trimmed by 5 bases and J by 0 bases, leaving 11 bases between them. This CDR3 spans 14 amino acids. The V gene's germline CDR1 is MNHEY and CDR2 SVGAGI.

The CDR3 region has the DNA TGTGCCTGGAATCAGGGGGGCCTAATAGGGGAGCTGTTTTTT. Residues: CAWNQGGLIGELFF. This chain connects TRBV30 to TRBJ2-2; D might be TRBD1 (7 bases). CDR3 length: 14 residues. With 4 bases removed from V and 8 bases from J, the gap between germline ends came to 17 bases. The germline CDR1 and CDR2 sequences are GTSNPN and SVGIG (reference sequence). The variable domain in full, with the rest retrieved from reference TRBV30 and TRBJ2-2, is SQTIHQWPATLVQPVGSPLSLECTVEGTSNPNLYWYRQAAGRGLQLLFYSVGIGQISSEVPQNLSASRPQDRQFILSSKKLLLSDSGFYLCAWNQGGLIGELFFGEGSRLTVL.

This chain connects TRBV7-9 to TRBJ2-3, with D possibly matching TRBD1 (5 bases). Germline loops: CDR1 SEHNR, CDR2 FQNEAQ (reference sequence). The CDR3 totals 14 residues. V was shortened by 5 bases and J by 6 bases, with 15 bases between the two germline ends. DNA for the CDR3: TGTGCCAGCAGCCCAAAATACAGGCGCGATACGCAGTATTTT. Protein sequence: CASSPKYRRDTQYF.

The rearrangement joins TRBV7-8 to TRBJ2-1; 9 nucleotides line up with TRBD2. Germline assignment: CDR1 SGHVS and CDR2 FQNEAQ. The CDR3 is made up of 12 amino acids. V was clipped by 11 bases and J by 8 bases; unmatched bases: 7. In DNA, the CDR3 is TGTGCCGGCGGGAGGGCCGCGGATGAGCAGTTCTTC. Amino acid sequence: CAGGRAADEQFF.

The chain joins TRBV19 to TRBJ1-6, with D tentatively TRBD1 (5 bases). The CDR3 length is 15 residues. Germline CDR1 and CDR2: LNHDA and SQIVND (reference sequence). V lost 10 bases to trimming and J lost 7 bases, with 20 bases between them. The DNA of the CDR3 is TGTGCCACCCATTTGGGGAAGACAGTCAATTCACCCCTCCACTTT. The encoded protein is CATHLGKTVNSPLHF.

This chain uses TRBV29-1 with TRBJ2-7; 7 positions agree with TRBD2. With 5 bases clipped from V and 7 bases from J, the junction kept 5 bases outside the gene matches. This CDR3 has 11 residues. CDR1 SQVTM and CDR2 ANQGSEA come from the germline V gene. Written as DNA, the CDR3 is TGCAGCGTTTGGGTCGGGAGGGAGCAGTACTTC. Translated, it gives CSVWVGREQYF.

The chain employs TRBV9 and TRBJ2-3, with D unclear. The CDR3 runs 15 residues. Trimming removed 2 bases at V and 2 bases at J, with 12 bases between. From germline, CDR1 is SGDLS and CDR2 YYNGEE. CDR3 nucleotides: TGTGCCAGCAGCGTCTTAGGAATTTCCACAGATACGCAGTATTTT. Encoded protein: CASSVLGISTDTQYF.

This chain links TRBV5-6 with TRBJ2-7; 10 positions match TRBD2. The CDR3 is 15 residues long. Germline values: CDR1 SGHDT, CDR2 YYEEEE. Trimming cost V 0 bases and J 7 bases; bases outside gene matches: 7. CDR3 coding DNA: TGTGCCAGCAGCTTGGCGCTAGCGGGGGACAGGGAGCAGTACTTC. As protein: CASSLALAGDREQYF. Drawing the rest from reference TRBV5-6 and TRBJ2-7, the complete variable domain is DAGVTQSPTHLIKTRGQQVTLRCSPKSGHDTVSWYQQALGQGPQFIFQYYEEEERQRGNFPDRFSGHQFPNYSSELNVNALLLGDSALYLCASSLALAGDREQYFGPGTRLTVT.

The rearrangement uses TRBV30 and TRBJ1-5, with D possibly being TRBD1 (5 bases). V was clipped by 0 bases and J by 0 bases, with 18 bases between them. Germline V lookup: CDR1 GTSNPN, CDR2 SVGIG (reference sequence). The CDR3 totals 18 residues. DNA for the CDR3: TGTGCCTGGAGTGTAGGGACCCTTAGTGCCCGTAGCAATCAGCCCCAGCATTTT. Encoded protein: CAWSVGTLSARSNQPQHF.

This rearrangement joins TRBV27 to TRBJ2-7, with a weak D call TRBD2 (7 bases). Germline lookup yields CDR1 MNHEY and CDR2 SMNVEV (reference sequence). V was cut by 5 bases and J by 3 bases, with 20 bases left in between. The CDR3 is 16 amino acids. In nucleotides, the CDR3 is TGTGCCAGCAGTCTGGACCTACGGGGGGCAGTCTACGAGCAGTACTTC. It codes for CASSLDLRGAVYEQYF.

This clone was found a few times. The chain links TRBV4-1 to TRBJ1-4, with D possibly being TRBD1 (5 bases). V shed 5 bases and J shed 5 bases, with 15 bases lying between them. CDR3 length: 15 amino acids. Germline CDR1 and CDR2: MGHRA and YSYEKL. The CDR3 sequence is CASSSRGGINEKLFF. DNA for the CDR3: TGCGCCAGCAGCTCTCGGGGGGGAATCAATGAAAAACTGTTTTTT.

The DNA for the CDR3 is TGTGCCAGTAGTATAGTGGCTAGCGGGTTAAAGACCCAGTACTTC. Translated, it gives CASSIVASGLKTQYF. The chain has TRBV19 and TRBJ2-5; 8 nucleotides align to TRBD2. The germline gives CDR1 LNHDA, CDR2 SQIVND (reference sequence). The CDR3 consists of 15 residues. J was trimmed by 6 bases and V by 1 base; bases with no gene match: 7.

The chain links TRBV7-9 to TRBJ1-1, with no clear D. The CDR3 runs to 19 residues. Germline CDR1 SEHNR, CDR2 FQNEAQ (reference sequence). Trimming removed 0 bases at V and 0 bases at J, with 20 bases between. CDR3 nucleotides: TGTGCCAGCAGCTTAGCATGGTCCTCGTGGGGTTTTATGAACACTGAAGCTTTCTTT. It yields the protein CASSLAWSSWGFMNTEAFF.

The rearrangement uses TRBV7-9 and TRBJ1-3; tentatively, D is TRBD1 (5 bases). The V gene's germline CDR1 is SEHNR and CDR2 FQNEAQ (reference sequence). The ends were cut back, 10 bases at V and 0 bases at J, with 13 bases in the middle. The CDR3 contains 14 residues. CDR3 loop: CATGAVISGNTIYF. In nucleotides, the CDR3 is TGTGCCACTGGGGCAGTTATCTCTGGAAACACCATATATTTT.

As concerns this clone: This specimen includes other DNA sequences encoding the same CDR3. The chain's CDR3 is CASSLSTDTQYF. For the CDR3, the DNA is TGTGCCAGCAGCCTTAGCACAGATACGCAGTATTTT. The chain recombines TRBV7-2 with TRBJ2-3; unclear D gene. Trimming shortened V by 5 bases and J by 0 bases, and 3 bases separated the two germline ends. The CDR3 extends over 12 amino acids. Germline V gene lookup returns CDR1 SGHTA and CDR2 FQGNSA.